This T cell receptor (beta chain) was identified in a study of blood T cells in healthy people across ages. For every donor, a draw yielded approximately 9.8 milliliters of peripheral blood. The CDR3 length is 12 residues. Germline assignment: CDR1 SGHTA and CDR2 FQGNSA. The V end lost 3 bases, the J end lost 3 bases, and 6 bases lay between the germline ends. Combining a sample-barcoded 5' primer with a J-beta primer mix, a second PCR ran for roughly 7 to 12 cycles. Using its own MiXCR run on the 5' RACE reads, TCRdb lists one record per CDR3 protein. The data show approximately 800,000 distinct CDR3 sequences, roughly 56% seen once. The sample holds a few counts of this clonotype.

The sequenced material came from blood. The chain joins TRBV7-2 to TRBJ2-7; D gene unclear. The TCR was taken from a man aged 40-55 years in good health. For the CDR3, the DNA is TGTGCCAGCAGCTTTTCAGACTACGAGCAGTACTTC. This sequence encodes CASSFSDYEQYF. The whole variable domain, filled in from reference TRBV7-2 and TRBJ2-7, reads GAGVSQSPSNKVTEKGKDVELRCDPISGHTALYWYRQSLGQGLEFLIYFQGNSAPDKSGLPSDRFSAERTGGSVSTLTIQRTQQEDSAVYLCASSFSDYEQYFGPGTRLTVT.